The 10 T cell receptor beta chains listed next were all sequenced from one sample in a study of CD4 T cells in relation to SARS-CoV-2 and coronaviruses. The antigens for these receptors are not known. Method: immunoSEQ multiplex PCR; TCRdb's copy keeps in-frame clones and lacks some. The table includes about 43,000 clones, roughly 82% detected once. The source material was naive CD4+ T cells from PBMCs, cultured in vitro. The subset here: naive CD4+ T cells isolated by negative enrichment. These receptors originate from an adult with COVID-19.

The CDR3 is CASSVETGRPANYGYTF. The DNA of the CDR3 is TGTGCCAGCAGTGTCGAGACCGGTAGGCCCGCTAACTATGGCTACACCTTC. V usage is TRBV28 and J usage is TRBJ1-2, with no clear D. CDR1 is MDHEN and CDR2 is SYDVKM in the germline V gene. There are 17 residues in the CDR3. V shed 5 bases and J shed 0 bases, with 19 bases lying between them.

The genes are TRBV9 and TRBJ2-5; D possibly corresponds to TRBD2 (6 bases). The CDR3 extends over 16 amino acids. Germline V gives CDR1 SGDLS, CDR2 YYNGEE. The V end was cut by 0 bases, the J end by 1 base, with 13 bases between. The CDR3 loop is CASSVAGGTTQETQYF. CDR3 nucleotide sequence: TGTGCCAGCAGCGTAGCTGGGGGGACCACCCAAGAGACCCAGTACTTC.

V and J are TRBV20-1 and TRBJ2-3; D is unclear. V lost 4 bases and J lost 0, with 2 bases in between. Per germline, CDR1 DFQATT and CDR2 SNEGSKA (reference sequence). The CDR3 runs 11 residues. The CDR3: CSAISTDTQYF. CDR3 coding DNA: TGCAGTGCTATAAGCACAGATACGCAGTATTTT.

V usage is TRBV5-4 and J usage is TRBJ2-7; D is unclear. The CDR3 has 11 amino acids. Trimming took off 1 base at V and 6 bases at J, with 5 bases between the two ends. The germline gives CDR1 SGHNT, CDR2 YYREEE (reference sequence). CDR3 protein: CASSLSTEQYF. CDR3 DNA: TGTGCCAGCAGCTTGAGTACCGAGCAGTACTTC.

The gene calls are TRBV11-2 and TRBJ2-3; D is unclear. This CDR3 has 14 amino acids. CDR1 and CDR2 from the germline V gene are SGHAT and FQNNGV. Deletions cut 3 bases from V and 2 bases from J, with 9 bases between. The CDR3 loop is CASSLGVATDTQYF. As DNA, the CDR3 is TGTGCCAGCAGCTTGGGCGTCGCCACAGATACGCAGTATTTT.

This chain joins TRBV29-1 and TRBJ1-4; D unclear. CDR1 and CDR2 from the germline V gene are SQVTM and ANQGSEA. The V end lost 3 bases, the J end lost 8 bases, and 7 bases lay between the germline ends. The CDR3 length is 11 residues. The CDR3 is CSVESGEKLFF. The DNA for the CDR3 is TGCAGCGTTGAGTCTGGGGAAAAACTGTTTTTT.

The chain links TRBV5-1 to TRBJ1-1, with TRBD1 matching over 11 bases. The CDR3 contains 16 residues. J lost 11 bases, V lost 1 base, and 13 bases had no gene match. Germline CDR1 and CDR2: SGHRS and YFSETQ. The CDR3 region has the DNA TGCGCCAGCAGCTTGAGCCCCGGGACAGGGGGTCGGTATGCTTTCTTT. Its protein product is CASSLSPGTGGRYAFF.

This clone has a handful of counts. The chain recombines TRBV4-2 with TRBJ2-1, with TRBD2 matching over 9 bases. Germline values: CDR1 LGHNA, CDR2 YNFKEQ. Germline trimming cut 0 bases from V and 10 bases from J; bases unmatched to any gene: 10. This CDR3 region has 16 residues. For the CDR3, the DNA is TGTGCCAGCAGCCAAGAGGCGGGAGGGCCTTATCTCGAGCAGTTCTTC. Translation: CASSQEAGGPYLEQFF.

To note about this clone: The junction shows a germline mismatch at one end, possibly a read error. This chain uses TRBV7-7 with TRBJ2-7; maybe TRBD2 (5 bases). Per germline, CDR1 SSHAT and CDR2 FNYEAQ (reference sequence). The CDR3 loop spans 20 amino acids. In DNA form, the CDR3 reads TGTGCTAGCAGCTTAACGTGTCGGGGAATAGCGCTTGGTAGGTCTATAAAGCAGTACTTC. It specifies CASSLTCRGIALGRSIKQYF.

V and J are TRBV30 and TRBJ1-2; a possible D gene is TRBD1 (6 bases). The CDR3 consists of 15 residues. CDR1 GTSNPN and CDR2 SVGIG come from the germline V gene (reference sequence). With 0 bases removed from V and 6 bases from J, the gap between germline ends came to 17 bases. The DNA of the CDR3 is TGTGCCTGGAGTGTACAAGGGGGGGCAGGAAATGGCTACACCTTC. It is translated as CAWSVQGGAGNGYTF. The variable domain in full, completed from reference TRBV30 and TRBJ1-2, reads SQTIHQWPATLVQPVGSPLSLECTVEGTSNPNLYWYRQAAGRGLQLLFYSVGIGQISSEVPQNLSASRPQDRQFILSSKKLLLSDSGFYLCAWSVQGGAGNGYTFGSGTRLTVV.